This T cell receptor beta chain was observed in a study of blood T cell repertoires in COVID-19. Germline V CDR1 and CDR2: LNHDA, SQIVND (reference sequence). This CDR3 is 16 amino acids long. V trimming: 5 bases; J trimming: 10 bases; junction bases outside the gene matches: 13. The assay was immunoSEQ multiplex PCR, and TCRdb's table has in-frame clones only and misses some. Among 250,000 or so clones, about nine tenths were seen once, and the ten largest hold 2.6%. This clone was seen only once. This clonotype was obtained from a woman in her 30s with acute COVID-19. What was sequenced was PBMCs or T cells enriched from blood (not recorded which). This chain uses TRBV19 with TRBJ1-6, with 8 bases aligning to TRBD1. For the CDR3, the DNA is TGTGCCAGTAGTCCCTTCCAGGGGGCAAAAGGCTCACCCCTCCACTTT. Protein sequence: CASSPFQGAKGSPLHF.